The 22 T cell receptor beta chains reported below all come from one sample, sequenced in a study of identifying expanded T cells in peripheral blood. The table came from immunoSEQ multiplex PCR; TCRdb's copy has only in-frame clones and leaves some out. In the table there are about 91,000 clones, about 91% of which are singletons. The sequencing input was blood. The receptors come from a person between 18 and 70 years old in good health.

V is TRBV7-9 and J is TRBJ2-1, with a weak D call TRBD1 (6 bases). V lost 7 bases and J 2 bases, leaving 18 bases between the germline ends. Per the germline V gene, CDR1 is SEHNR and CDR2 is FQNEAQ (reference sequence). The CDR3 contains 16 residues. The chain's CDR3 is CASTPGGRGTYNEQFF. In DNA form, the CDR3 reads TGTGCCAGCACACCTGGCGGCAGGGGCACCTACAATGAGCAGTTCTTC. Full variable domain (outside the CDR3, taken from reference TRBV7-9 and TRBJ2-1): DTGVSQNPRHKITKRGQNVTFRCDPISEHNRLYWYRQTLGQGPEFLTYFQNEAQLEKSRLLSDRFSAERPKGSFSTLEIQRTEQGDSAMYLCASTPGGRGTYNEQFFGPGTRLTVL.

This clone was counted once. The chain links TRBV10-1 to TRBJ2-5, with D tentatively TRBD1 or TRBD2 (5 bases each). Germline V gene lookup returns CDR1 WNHNN and CDR2 SYGVQD (reference sequence). V gave up 10 bases and J gave up 2 bases, with 14 bases separating them. This CDR3 has 13 residues. The CDR3: CATQASGQETQYF. In DNA, the CDR3 is TGCGCCACACAGGCTTCGGGGCAAGAGACCCAGTACTTC.

The gene calls are TRBV4-1 and TRBJ2-2, with D possibly being TRBD1 (6 bases). This CDR3 is built from 14 residues. V was shortened by 4 bases and J by 1 base, with 7 bases between the two germline ends. CDR1 MGHRA and CDR2 YSYEKL come from the germline V gene. The CDR3 sequence: CASSPGQNTGELFF. The DNA for the CDR3 is TGCGCCAGCAGCCCGGGACAGAACACCGGGGAGCTGTTTTTT.

The rearrangement joins TRBV15 to TRBJ1-1; D perhaps matches TRBD1 (5 bases). The CDR3 is 15 residues long. V lost 1 base and J 0 bases, leaving 9 bases between the germline ends. Germline CDR1 is LNHNV and CDR2 is YYDKDF (reference sequence). As DNA, the CDR3 is TGTGCCACCAGCAGAGCAGGGCTTGTGAACACTGAAGCTTTCTTT. Amino acid sequence: CATSRAGLVNTEAFF.

The V and J genes are TRBV2 and TRBJ2-7; D uncertain. Germline V gene lookup returns CDR1 SNHLY and CDR2 FYNNEI. V lost 2 bases to trimming and J lost 1 base, with 3 bases between them. CDR3 length: 12 residues. CDR3 bases: TGTGCCAGCAGTGAAAGGTCCTACGAGCAGTACTTC. Amino acids: CASSERSYEQYF.

The table lists this clone with a few counts. This chain links TRBV2 with TRBJ1-5; D unclear. The germline V gene encodes CDR1 SNHLY and CDR2 FYNNEI. This CDR3 contains 15 residues. Trimming cost V 4 bases and J 0 bases, with 10 bases left between them. CDR3 amino acids: CASSGSVNSNQPQHF. DNA of the CDR3: TGTGCCAGCAGTGGATCGGTGAATAGCAATCAGCCCCAGCATTTT.

The rearrangement links TRBV29-1 to TRBJ2-7; 9 nucleotides match TRBD1. Germline CDR1 SQVTM, CDR2 ANQGSEA. V dropped 6 bases and J dropped 3; count of bases not matched to a gene: 6. The CDR3 is 13 residues long. In nucleotides, the CDR3 is TGCAGCGTGAAACAGGGGGCCGTCTACGAGCAGTACTTC. It codes for CSVKQGAVYEQYF.

The chain has TRBV5-1 and TRBJ2-7, with TRBD1 matching over 8 bases. Per germline, CDR1 SGHRS and CDR2 YFSETQ. J lost 4 bases, V lost 7 bases, and 7 bases had no gene match. This CDR3 contains 13 residues. Here the CDR3 reads CASAAHRGYEQYF. The CDR3 region has the DNA TGCGCCAGCGCCGCCCACAGGGGGTACGAGCAGTACTTC.

A few counts support this clone. The chain joins TRBV6-4 to TRBJ2-3, with TRBD2 as a possible D gene (5 bases). Deletions cut 2 bases from V and 3 bases from J, with 6 bases between. Germline V gives CDR1 MRHNA, CDR2 SNTAGT. CDR3 length equals 13 residues. The CDR3 loop is CASSDRRTDTQYF. CDR3 coding DNA: TGTGCCAGCAGTGACAGGAGGACAGATACGCAGTATTTT.

The chain carries TRBV27 and TRBJ1-6, with a tentative D call TRBD1 (6 bases). Germline loops: CDR1 MNHEY, CDR2 SMNVEV (reference sequence). The V end lost 4 bases, the J end lost 15 bases, and 16 bases lay between the germline ends. This CDR3 spans 13 amino acids. In nucleotides, the CDR3 is TGTGCCAGCAGTTCTACAGGGAGGTTGTTCCTCCACTTT. It yields the protein CASSSTGRLFLHF.

This clone was counted between two and nine times. V usage is TRBV7-2 and J usage is TRBJ1-5; 7 bases match TRBD1. The ends lost 4 bases at V and 1 base at J; junction bases unmatched: 7. The CDR3 has 16 residues. Germline values: CDR1 SGHTA, CDR2 FQGNSA. The CDR3 spells CASSWATGASNQPQHF. Written as DNA, the CDR3 is TGTGCCAGCAGCTGGGCAACAGGGGCCAGCAATCAGCCCCAGCATTTT.

The chain carries TRBV30 and TRBJ2-3, with TRBD2 identical over 8 bases. The CDR3 is made up of 16 amino acids. Germline-derived CDR1 and CDR2 are GTSNPN and SVGIG (reference sequence). With 0 bases clipped from V and 3 bases from J, the junction kept 8 bases outside the gene matches. This CDR3 is CAWSVLASGLTDTQYF. The CDR3 DNA reads TGTGCCTGGAGTGTATTGGCTAGCGGGTTAACAGATACGCAGTATTTT. Supplemented by reference TRBV30 and TRBJ2-3, the full variable domain reads SQTIHQWPATLVQPVGSPLSLECTVEGTSNPNLYWYRQAAGRGLQLLFYSVGIGQISSEVPQNLSASRPQDRQFILSSKKLLLSDSGFYLCAWSVLASGLTDTQYFGPGTRLTVL.

The chain employs TRBV5-5 and TRBJ2-7, with a weak D call TRBD2 (6 bases). There are 13 residues in the CDR3. V lost 2 bases to trimming and J lost 2 bases, with 8 bases between them. CDR1 is SGHKS and CDR2 is YYEKEE in the germline V gene (reference sequence). The CDR3 protein is CASSFGGAYEQYF. The CDR3 nucleotides are TGTGCCAGCAGCTTCGGGGGTGCCTACGAGCAGTACTTC.

The rearrangement links TRBV25-1 to TRBJ2-7; TRBD1 is a possible D gene (6 bases). The CDR3 has 12 amino acids. The germline V gene has CDR1 MGHDK and CDR2 SYGVNS. V was shortened by 10 bases and J by 3 bases, with 13 bases between the two germline ends. The CDR3 loop reads CATQGVGYEQYF. DNA for the CDR3: TGTGCCACACAGGGCGTCGGCTACGAGCAGTACTTC.

This clone was seen only a few times. J is TRBJ1-5 and V is TRBV6-5; D unclear. In germline, CDR1 is MNHEY, CDR2 SVGAGI. This CDR3 contains 14 residues. V was shortened by 6 bases and J by 0 bases, with 9 bases between the two germline ends. CDR3 nucleotides: TGTGCCAGCAGGACGGGGAATAGCAATCAGCCCCAGCATTTT. It specifies CASRTGNSNQPQHF.

This clone occurred once. The CDR3 DNA sequence: TGTGCCAGCAGTCTCCAACAGGGGCCCGCTAACTATGGCTACACCTTC. Its protein is CASSLQQGPANYGYTF. This chain uses TRBV27 with TRBJ1-2; 7 nucleotides line up with TRBD1. CDR1 and CDR2 (germline): MNHEY, SMNVEV (reference sequence). The length of the CDR3 is 16 residues. The V segment lost 5 bases and the J segment 0 bases; nucleotides outside the gene matches: 9.

The chain has TRBV5-1 and TRBJ2-7; D perhaps matches TRBD1 (6 bases). V was shortened by 0 bases and J by 2 bases, with 12 bases between the two germline ends. Per germline, CDR1 SGHRS and CDR2 YFSETQ. The CDR3 runs to 15 residues. The chain's CDR3 is CASSLEAGATYEQYF. In DNA, the CDR3 is TGCGCCAGCAGCTTGGAGGCAGGGGCTACCTACGAGCAGTACTTC.

The rearrangement links TRBV30 to TRBJ2-5, with 8 bases lining up with TRBD2. CDR3 length: 13 residues. CDR1 is GTSNPN, CDR2 SVGIG, per germline (reference sequence). V was clipped by 3 bases and J by 4 bases; unmatched bases: 4. The CDR3 DNA follows: TGTGCCTGGAGAGCAGCGGGGGTAGAGACCCAGTACTTC. Amino acid sequence: CAWRAAGVETQYF.

The CDR3 loop is CASSDHGGADTQYF. In DNA form, the CDR3 reads TGTGCCAGCAGTGACCACGGGGGGGCAGATACGCAGTATTTT. The V and J genes are TRBV6-4 and TRBJ2-3; TRBD2 matches 8 bases. The CDR3 has 14 amino acids. Per the germline V gene, CDR1 is MRHNA and CDR2 is SNTAGT. V lost 2 bases, J lost 4 bases, and 2 bases stayed unmatched.

This clone has only one observation. In DNA form, the CDR3 reads TGTGCCAGCAGCGCGGGGGGCCTCCAAGAGACCCAGTACTTC. It yields the protein CASSAGGLQETQYF. The chain recombines TRBV28 with TRBJ2-5; 8 bases are shared with TRBD2. The germline V gene encodes CDR1 MDHEN and CDR2 SYDVKM. J lost 1 base, V lost 6 bases, and 4 bases had no gene match. This CDR3 spans 14 amino acids. Together with reference TRBV28 and TRBJ2-5, the CDR3 gives the full variable domain: DVKVTQSSRYLVKRTGEKVFLECVQDMDHENMFWYRQDPGLGLRLIYFSYDVKMKEKGDIPEGYSVSREKKERFSLILESASTNQTSMYLCASSAGGLQETQYFGPGTRLLVL.

This chain uses TRBV11-2 with TRBJ2-7, with 10 bases that match TRBD2. Trimming cost V 5 bases and J 2 bases; bases outside gene matches: 3. This CDR3 spans 14 amino acids. Germline V CDR1 and CDR2: SGHAT, FQNNGV. The CDR3 protein is CASSRTSGAYEQYF. CDR3 sequence (DNA): TGTGCCAGCAGCCGTACTAGCGGGGCCTACGAGCAGTACTTC.

The V call is TRBV6-1, the J call TRBJ2-7; either TRBD1 or TRBD2 may fit D (5 bases each). Germline assignment: CDR1 MNHNS and CDR2 SASEGT. The CDR3 totals 15 residues. Trimming took off 2 bases at V and 1 base at J, with 12 bases between the two ends. CDR3 in amino acids: CASSERQGESYEQYF. The CDR3 DNA reads as TGTGCCAGCAGTGAACGCCAGGGAGAGTCCTACGAGCAGTACTTC.